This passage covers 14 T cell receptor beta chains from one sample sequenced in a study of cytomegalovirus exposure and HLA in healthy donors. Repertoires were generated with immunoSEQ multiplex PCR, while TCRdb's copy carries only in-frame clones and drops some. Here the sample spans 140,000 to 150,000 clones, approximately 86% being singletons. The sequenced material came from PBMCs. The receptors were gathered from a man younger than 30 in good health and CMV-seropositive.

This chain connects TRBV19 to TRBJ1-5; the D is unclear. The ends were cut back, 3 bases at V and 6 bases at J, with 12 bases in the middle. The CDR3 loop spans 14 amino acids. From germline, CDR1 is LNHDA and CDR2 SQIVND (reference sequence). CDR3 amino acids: CASSILRVSQPQHF. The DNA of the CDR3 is TGTGCCAGTAGTATCTTGCGGGTGAGTCAGCCCCAGCATTTT.

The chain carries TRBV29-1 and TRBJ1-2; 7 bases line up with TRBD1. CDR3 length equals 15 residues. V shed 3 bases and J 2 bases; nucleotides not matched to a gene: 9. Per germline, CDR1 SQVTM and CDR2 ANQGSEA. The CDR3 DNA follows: TGCAGCGTTGATCGCCCCAAGACAGGGAACTATGGCTACACCTTC. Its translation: CSVDRPKTGNYGYTF.

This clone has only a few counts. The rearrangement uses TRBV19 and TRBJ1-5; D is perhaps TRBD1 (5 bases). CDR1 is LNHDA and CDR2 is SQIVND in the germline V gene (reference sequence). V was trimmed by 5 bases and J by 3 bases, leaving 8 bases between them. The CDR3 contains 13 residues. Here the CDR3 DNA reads TGTGCCAGTAGTCAGGGCACCAATCAGCCCCAGCATTTT. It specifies CASSQGTNQPQHF.

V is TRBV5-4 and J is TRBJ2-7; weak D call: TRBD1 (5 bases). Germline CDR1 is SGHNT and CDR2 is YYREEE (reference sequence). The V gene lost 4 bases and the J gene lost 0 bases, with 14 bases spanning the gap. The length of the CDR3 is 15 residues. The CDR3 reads CASSQDMDTSYEQYF. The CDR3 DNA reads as TGTGCCAGCAGCCAAGATATGGACACCTCCTACGAGCAGTACTTC.

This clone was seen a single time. CDR3 loop: CASSLPGHLNTEAFF. The CDR3 DNA reads as TGTGCCAGCAGCTTACCGGGACACCTTAACACTGAAGCTTTCTTT. The rearrangement uses TRBV5-6 and TRBJ1-1, with D perhaps matching TRBD1 (6 bases). The CDR3 is 15 residues long. V gave up 2 bases and J gave up 2 bases, with 13 bases separating them. Germline CDR1 and CDR2: SGHDT and YYEEEE.

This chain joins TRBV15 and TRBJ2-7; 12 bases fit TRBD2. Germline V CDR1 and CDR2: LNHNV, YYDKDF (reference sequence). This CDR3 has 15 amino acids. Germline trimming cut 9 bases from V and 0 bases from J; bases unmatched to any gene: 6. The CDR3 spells CATRRTSGDSYEQYF. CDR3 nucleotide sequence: TGTGCCACTCGCCGGACTAGCGGGGACTCCTACGAGCAGTACTTC. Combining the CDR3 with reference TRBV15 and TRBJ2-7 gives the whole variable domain DAMVIQNPRYQVTQFGKPVTLSCSQTLNHNVMYWYQQKSSQAPKLLFHYYDKDFNNEADTPDNFQSRRPNTSFCFLDIRSPGLGDTAMYLCATRRTSGDSYEQYFGPGTRLTVT.

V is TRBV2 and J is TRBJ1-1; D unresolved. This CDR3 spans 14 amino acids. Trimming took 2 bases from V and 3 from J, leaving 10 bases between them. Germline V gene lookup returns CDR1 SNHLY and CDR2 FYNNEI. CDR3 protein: CASSENPLYTEAFF. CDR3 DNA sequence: TGTGCCAGCAGTGAAAACCCACTCTACACTGAAGCTTTCTTT.

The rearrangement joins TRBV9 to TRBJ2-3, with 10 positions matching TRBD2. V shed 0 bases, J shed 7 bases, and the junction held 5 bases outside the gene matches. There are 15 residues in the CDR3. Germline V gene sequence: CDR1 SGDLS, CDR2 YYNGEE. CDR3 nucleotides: TGTGCCAGCAGCGTAGGAGCGGGGGGGCTCAATACGCAGTATTTT. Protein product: CASSVGAGGLNTQYF.

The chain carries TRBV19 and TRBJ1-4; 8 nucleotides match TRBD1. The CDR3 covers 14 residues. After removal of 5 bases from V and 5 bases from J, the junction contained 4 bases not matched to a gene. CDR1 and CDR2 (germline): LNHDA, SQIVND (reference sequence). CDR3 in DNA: TGTGCCAGTAGTGTCCGACAGGGGAATGAAAAACTGTTTTTT. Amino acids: CASSVRQGNEKLFF.

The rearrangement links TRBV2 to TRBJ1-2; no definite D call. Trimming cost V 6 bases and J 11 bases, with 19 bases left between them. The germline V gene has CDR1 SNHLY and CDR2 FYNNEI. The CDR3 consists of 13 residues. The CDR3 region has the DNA TGTGCCAGCAGGACCACCGCCCCGGGAGGATACACCTTC. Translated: CASRTTAPGGYTF.

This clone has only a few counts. The DNA of the CDR3 is TGTGCCGGGCTACAGGGTTGGAATTCACCCCTCCACTTT. Its protein is CAGLQGWNSPLHF. The V gene is TRBV2, the J gene TRBJ1-6; D is perhaps TRBD1 (6 bases). CDR1 and CDR2 (germline): SNHLY, FYNNEI. The CDR3 spans 13 residues. The ends were cut back, 11 bases at V and 7 bases at J, with 15 bases in the middle.

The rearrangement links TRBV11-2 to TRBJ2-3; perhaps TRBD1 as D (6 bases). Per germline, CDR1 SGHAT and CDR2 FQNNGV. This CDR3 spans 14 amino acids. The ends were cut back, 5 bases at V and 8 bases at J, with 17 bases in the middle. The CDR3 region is CASSPRGSQGTQYF. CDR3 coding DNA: TGTGCCAGCAGCCCGAGGGGGAGCCAGGGTACGCAGTATTTT. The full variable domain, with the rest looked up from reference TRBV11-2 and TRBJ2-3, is EAGVAQSPRYKIIEKRQSVAFWCNPISGHATLYWYQQILGQGPKLLIQFQNNGVVDDSQLPKDRFSAERLKGVDSTLKIQPAKLEDSAVYLCASSPRGSQGTQYFGPGTRLTVL.

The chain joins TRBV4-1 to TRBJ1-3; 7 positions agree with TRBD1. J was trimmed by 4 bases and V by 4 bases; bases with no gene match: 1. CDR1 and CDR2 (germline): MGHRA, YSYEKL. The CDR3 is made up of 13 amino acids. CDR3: CASSRGGGNTIYF. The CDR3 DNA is TGCGCCAGCAGCCGAGGGGGCGGAAACACCATATATTTT.

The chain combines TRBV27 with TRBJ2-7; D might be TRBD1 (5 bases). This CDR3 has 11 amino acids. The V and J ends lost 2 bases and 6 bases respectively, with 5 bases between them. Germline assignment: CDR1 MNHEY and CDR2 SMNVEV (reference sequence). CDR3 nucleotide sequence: TGTGCCAGCAGTTTAAGGGGCGAGCAGTACTTC. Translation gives CASSLRGEQYF.